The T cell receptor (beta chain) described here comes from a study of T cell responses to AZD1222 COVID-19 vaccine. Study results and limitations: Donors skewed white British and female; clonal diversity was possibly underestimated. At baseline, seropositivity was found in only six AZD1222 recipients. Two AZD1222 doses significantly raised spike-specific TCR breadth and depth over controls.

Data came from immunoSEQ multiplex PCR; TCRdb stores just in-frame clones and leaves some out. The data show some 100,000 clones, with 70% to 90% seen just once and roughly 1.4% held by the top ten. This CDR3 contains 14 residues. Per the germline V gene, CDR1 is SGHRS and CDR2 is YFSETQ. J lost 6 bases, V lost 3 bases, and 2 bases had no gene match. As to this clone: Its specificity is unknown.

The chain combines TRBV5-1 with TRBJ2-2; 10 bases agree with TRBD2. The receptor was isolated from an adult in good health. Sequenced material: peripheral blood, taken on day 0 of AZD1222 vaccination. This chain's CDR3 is CASSSSGRAGELFF. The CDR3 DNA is TGCGCCAGCAGCTCTAGCGGGAGAGCCGGGGAGCTGTTTTTT. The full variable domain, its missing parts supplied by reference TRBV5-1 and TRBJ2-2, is KAGVTQTPRYLIKTRGQQVTLSCSPISGHRSVSWYQQTPGQGLQFLFEYFSETQRNKGNFPGRFSGRQFSNSRSEMNVSTLELGDSALYLCASSSSGRAGELFFGEGSRLTVL.